The count of the clone carrying this T cell receptor beta chain is one. The CDR3 extends over 13 amino acids. Germline CDR1 SGHRS, CDR2 YFSETQ. The V gene lost 0 bases and the J gene lost 2 bases, with 5 bases spanning the gap. This sample's time point: peripheral blood 6 weeks after treatment start. The data belong to a study of PD-L1 blockade in urothelial cancer. Looking at the study overall: Males with bladder-origin urothelial cancer made up about 90% of the roughly 30 patients. Blood underwent analysis 3 weeks (second dose) and 6 weeks after treatment began.

PCRs were each spiked with synthetic TCR analog templates. Here immunoSEQ multiplex PCR was the method, and the copy in TCRdb shows in-frame clones only, minus some. The sample has 65,000 to 85,000 clones, 75% to 95% seen once; the top ten hold roughly 0.87%. The TCR comes from a woman older than 75 with urothelial cancer. The chain employs TRBV5-1 and TRBJ2-5; D may be TRBD1 (5 bases). The sample consisted of PBMCs, taken around atezolizumab (anti-PD-L1) treatment. The CDR3 loop is CASSLGQQETQYF. The CDR3 bases are TGCGCCAGCAGCTTGGGACAGCAAGAGACCCAGTACTTC.